These 10 T cell receptor beta chains were all obtained from the same sample, sequenced in a study of T cell changes during pregnancy in multiple sclerosis. Produced via immunoSEQ multiplex PCR; TCRdb's table is partial and in-frame only. The sample has under 95,000 clones, roughly 93% seen once. The sequenced sample was peripheral blood, obtained in the second trimester of pregnancy. These receptor sequences come from a female donor in good health, enrolled as a control in a pregnancy study.

This sequence joins TRBV19 and TRBJ1-5; D call uncertain. The CDR3 is made up of 14 amino acids. Per germline, CDR1 LNHDA and CDR2 SQIVND (reference sequence). V shed 7 bases and J shed 2 bases, with 12 bases lying between them. The CDR3 loop is CASTRGSGNQPQHF. The CDR3 nucleotides are TGTGCCAGTACGCGGGGATCGGGCAATCAGCCCCAGCATTTT.

V is TRBV11-1 and J is TRBJ2-6; 8 nucleotides match TRBD1. Germline CDR1 and CDR2: SGHAT and FQDESV (reference sequence). With V trimmed by 5 bases and J by 0 bases, 9 bases remained unmatched. The CDR3 totals 18 residues. CDR3: CASSPRQGSRSGANVLTF. The CDR3 DNA follows: TGTGCCAGCAGCCCCCGACAGGGGAGTCGCTCTGGGGCCAACGTCCTGACTTTC.

The CDR3 DNA sequence: TGTGCCAGCAGCAGCGGACGGGATTCACCCCTCCACTTT. Its translation: CASSSGRDSPLHF. The rearrangement uses TRBV11-3 and TRBJ1-6, with no clear D. Germline V gene data show CDR1 as SGHNT and CDR2 as YENEEA. Trimming shortened V by 5 bases and J by 8 bases, and 10 bases separated the two germline ends. The CDR3 has 13 residues.

J is TRBJ1-2 and V is TRBV19; D is unresolved. Trimming removed 1 base from V and 4 bases from J, with 4 bases in between. The CDR3 covers 12 residues. Germline CDR1 and CDR2: LNHDA and SQIVND (reference sequence). CDR3 nucleotide sequence: TGTGCCAGTAGTATAGTCGGCTATGGCTACACCTTC. Translated: CASSIVGYGYTF.

V usage is TRBV16 and J usage is TRBJ1-2; possible D gene TRBD1, 5 bases. Per germline, CDR1 KGHSY and CDR2 FQNENV. V dropped 0 bases and J dropped 3 bases, with 5 bases sitting between them. This CDR3 has 13 residues. DNA for the CDR3: TGTGCCAGCAGCCAATCACAGGACTATGGCTACACCTTC. This gives the protein CASSQSQDYGYTF.

The chain is built from TRBV19 and TRBJ2-3; 13 bases match TRBD2. Germline V gene sequence: CDR1 LNHDA, CDR2 SQIVND (reference sequence). The CDR3 covers 17 residues. V was clipped by 4 bases and J by 0 bases; unmatched bases: 4. CDR3 DNA sequence: TGTGCCAGTAGTAGACTAGCGGGGGGTACTAGCACAGATACGCAGTATTTT. This gives the protein CASSRLAGGTSTDTQYF.

V gene TRBV9 combines with J gene TRBJ1-1, with D possibly matching TRBD1 (6 bases). Per the germline V gene, CDR1 is SGDLS and CDR2 is YYNGEE. Trimming removed 6 bases from V and 2 bases from J, with 17 bases in between. This CDR3 is 15 amino acids long. CDR3 nucleotides: TGTGCCAGCACGACCCAGGACAGTTACAACACTGAAGCTTTCTTT. Residues: CASTTQDSYNTEAFF.

The J gene is TRBJ2-3, the V gene TRBV30; no reliable D call. This CDR3 has 13 residues. The germline V gene has CDR1 GTSNPN and CDR2 SVGIG (reference sequence). With 6 bases removed from V and 0 bases from J, the gap between germline ends came to 10 bases. CDR3 loop: CACASLSTDTQYF. The CDR3 DNA reads as TGTGCCTGCGCCTCACTTAGCACAGATACGCAGTATTTT.

The V call is TRBV4-2, the J call TRBJ1-2; D perhaps matches TRBD1 (5 bases). The ends were cut back, 0 bases at V and 7 bases at J, with 15 bases in the middle. CDR3 length: 15 residues. The germline V gene has CDR1 LGHNA and CDR2 YNFKEQ. The DNA for the CDR3 is TGTGCCAGCAGCCAAGAGGCAGGGTCGGTGAGTGGCTACACCTTC. Protein sequence: CASSQEAGSVSGYTF.

The V gene is TRBV5-1, the J gene TRBJ1-1; perhaps TRBD1 as D (6 bases). Deletions cut 0 bases from V and 3 bases from J, with 12 bases between. The CDR3 loop spans 15 amino acids. Germline V gene sequence: CDR1 SGHRS, CDR2 YFSETQ. The CDR3 protein is CASSLDGGADTEAFF. CDR3 nucleotides: TGCGCCAGCAGCTTGGATGGGGGGGCAGACACTGAAGCTTTCTTT.